This entry features one TCR beta chain sequence. Study members were between roughly 18 and 90 years old and lived in 24 US regions. The data derive from a study of blood T cell repertoires in COVID-19. Losses at the gene ends were 5 bases for V and 9 bases for J; bases not matched to a gene: 6. The CDR3 consists of 14 residues. Per the germline V gene, CDR1 is MNHEY and CDR2 is SMNVEV (reference sequence). Using immunoSEQ multiplex PCR, the repertoire was profiled, and TCRdb retains in-frame clones only, with some absent. The sample holds 330,000 or so clones, around 87% seen once. This receptor was obtained from a man aged 40-55 years in a cohort exposed to, infected with or recovered from COVID-19 (not recorded which). The genes are TRBV27 and TRBJ1-6; TRBD1 matches 8 bases. Sample: PBMCs or T cells enriched from blood (not recorded which). The CDR3 loop reads CASSVTGGGSPLHF. CDR3 DNA: TGTGCCAGCAGTGTTACAGGGGGGGGTTCACCCCTCCACTTT.